This T cell receptor beta chain was identified in a study of blood T cell repertoires in COVID-19. Across the whole study: Sources were T cells, B-cell-depleted T cells, or PBMCs; the material itself was cDNA or gDNA.

Original data processing: Researchers report that nucleated cell counts were estimated from reference gene primer amplification. Method: immunoSEQ multiplex PCR; TCRdb's copy keeps in-frame clones and lacks some. V and J calls and clone size are copied from that table; D and trimming were computed from the DNA. Of approximately 500,000 clones listed, 85% to 90% are singletons. The CDR3 extends over 11 amino acids. Looked up from germline, CDR1 is DFQATT and CDR2 is SNEGSKA (reference sequence). Trimming took 2 bases from V and 9 from J, leaving 10 bases between them. Patients in Seattle were enrolled during active infection, then followed longitudinally.

This rearrangement joins TRBV20-1 to TRBJ2-5; D might be TRBD2 (6 bases). The specimen sequenced was peripheral blood. The source of this sequence is a woman aged 45-60 years with COVID-19, enrolled during active disease. The CDR3 coding sequence is TGCAGTGCTAGACTTTCGGGGGCCCAGTACTTC. It specifies CSARLSGAQYF.